The 31 T cell receptor beta chains presented below share a single source sample, sequenced in a study of control samples from healthy donors and cancer patients. TCRdb's copy holds only in-frame clones and misses some; the assay was immunoSEQ multiplex PCR. This sample has 150,000 to 200,000 clones, with 96% found just once. Sequencing was done on a sample of blood. Receptors originate from a woman in her 30s in good health.

This sequence joins TRBV5-4 and TRBJ2-3; tentatively, D is TRBD1 (7 bases). Germline V gene data show CDR1 as SGHNT and CDR2 as YYREEE (reference sequence). V shed 3 bases and J shed 1 base, with 15 bases lying between them. CDR3 length equals 16 residues. For the CDR3, the DNA is TGTGCCAGCAGCTCAGGGGGGCTGGTCCGCACAGATACGCAGTATTTT. Residues: CASSSGGLVRTDTQYF.

The chain joins TRBV5-4 to TRBJ2-3; D gene unclear. Trimming removed 7 bases from V and 2 bases from J, with 11 bases in between. The CDR3 is 13 residues long. CDR1 is SGHNT and CDR2 is YYREEE in the germline V gene (reference sequence). CDR3: CASREPNTDTQYF. The DNA for the CDR3 is TGTGCCAGCCGCGAGCCTAACACAGATACGCAGTATTTT.

This chain connects TRBV4-1 to TRBJ1-1; D is uncertain. CDR1 MGHRA and CDR2 YSYEKL come from the germline V gene. Trimming removed 2 bases at V and 1 base at J, with 11 bases between. The CDR3 loop spans 15 amino acids. Written as DNA, the CDR3 is TGCGCCAGCAGCCAAAGGGCGGAATCGAACACTGAAGCTTTCTTT. Residues: CASSQRAESNTEAFF.

The rearrangement joins TRBV7-8 to TRBJ2-2; 9 positions match TRBD1. The CDR3 spans 15 residues. V shed 6 bases, J shed 2 bases, and the junction held 4 bases outside the gene matches. Germline V CDR1 and CDR2: SGHVS, FQNEAQ. The CDR3 DNA reads TGTGCCAGCAGTCCGGACAGGGGCAACACCGGGGAGCTGTTTTTT. Amino acid sequence: CASSPDRGNTGELFF.

This chain links TRBV29-1 with TRBJ2-2, with 9 bases matching TRBD1. Germline lookup yields CDR1 SQVTM and CDR2 ANQGSEA. V shed 5 bases, J shed 4 bases, and the junction held 8 bases outside the gene matches. The CDR3 is 15 amino acids. The CDR3 sequence is CSVQRTGVFTGELFF. DNA of the CDR3: TGCAGCGTTCAGAGGACAGGGGTGTTCACCGGGGAGCTGTTTTTT.

This clone is a singleton in its sample. This sequence joins TRBV28 and TRBJ2-5; possible D gene TRBD1, 6 bases. The CDR3 totals 12 residues. Germline values: CDR1 MDHEN, CDR2 SYDVKM. The V gene lost 2 bases and the J gene lost 14 bases, with 15 bases spanning the gap. The CDR3 reads CASSLLTGALYF. The CDR3 DNA follows: TGTGCCAGCAGTTTACTGACAGGTGCCCTTTACTTC.

The V call is TRBV3-1 (or the pseudogene TRBV3-2), the J call TRBJ2-1; D not resolved. Trimming removed 2 bases at V and 2 bases at J, with 10 bases between. Germline values: CDR1 LGHDT, CDR2 YNNKEL (reference sequence). The CDR3 is made up of 15 amino acids. For the CDR3, the DNA is TGTGCCAGCAGCCAAACATCGGTACCCTACAATGAGCAGTTCTTC. Its protein product is CASSQTSVPYNEQFF.

The chain has TRBV11-2 and TRBJ2-2; possible D gene TRBD1, 5 bases. CDR3 length: 14 amino acids. Germline V gene sequence: CDR1 SGHAT, CDR2 FQNNGV. Trimming shortened V by 5 bases and J by 5 bases, and 12 bases separated the two germline ends. In DNA form, the CDR3 reads TGTGCCAGCAGCCGACAGTTAGCAACCGGGGAGCTGTTTTTT. It specifies CASSRQLATGELFF.

The chain joins TRBV5-1 to TRBJ2-3, with unresolved D. The CDR3 runs to 13 residues. V was clipped by 0 bases and J by 0 bases, with 2 bases between them. Germline V gives CDR1 SGHRS, CDR2 YFSETQ. CDR3 amino acids: CASSLGSTDTQYF. The CDR3 bases are TGCGCCAGCAGCTTGGGCAGCACAGATACGCAGTATTTT.

This chain links TRBV9 with TRBJ2-7, with D perhaps matching TRBD2 (5 bases). The CDR3 runs 15 residues. V lost 0 bases, J lost 4 bases, and 14 bases lay in between. The germline CDR1 and CDR2 sequences are SGDLS and YYNGEE. CDR3 nucleotide sequence: TGTGCCAGCAGCGTAGGGGCAAGCGGCGGGTACGAGCAGTACTTC. Translating it yields CASSVGASGGYEQYF.

The genes are TRBV2 and TRBJ2-5; D is uncertain. With 4 bases removed from V and 7 bases from J, the gap between germline ends came to 13 bases. Per germline, CDR1 SNHLY and CDR2 FYNNEI. This CDR3 spans 13 amino acids. The CDR3 region is CASSADSRGTQYF. For the CDR3, the DNA is TGTGCCAGCAGTGCCGACTCCCGAGGGACCCAGTACTTC. Full variable domain (rest looked up from reference TRBV2 and TRBJ2-5): EPEVTQTPSHQVTQMGQEVILRCVPISNHLYFYWYRQILGQKVEFLVSFYNNEISEKSEIFDDQFSVERPDGSNFTLKIRSTKLEDSAMYFCASSADSRGTQYFGPGTRLLVL.

This chain connects TRBV28 to TRBJ1-6; tentatively, D is TRBD1 (5 bases). The length of the CDR3 is 15 residues. Germline loops: CDR1 MDHEN, CDR2 SYDVKM. V gave up 6 bases and J gave up 7 bases, with 16 bases separating them. The CDR3 DNA follows: TGTGCCAGCAGGGACACCGAGGTCGGCAATTCACCCCTCCACTTT. Protein: CASRDTEVGNSPLHF. Drawing the rest from reference TRBV28 and TRBJ1-6, the complete variable domain is DVKVTQSSRYLVKRTGEKVFLECVQDMDHENMFWYRQDPGLGLRLIYFSYDVKMKEKGDIPEGYSVSREKKERFSLILESASTNQTSMYLCASRDTEVGNSPLHFGNGTRLTVT.

The chain combines TRBV28 with TRBJ2-5, with a possible D match to TRBD2 (5 bases). Germline assignment: CDR1 MDHEN and CDR2 SYDVKM. The V gene lost 2 bases and the J gene lost 3 bases, with 7 bases spanning the gap. The CDR3 covers 13 residues. CDR3 amino acids: CASSLTGEETQYF. The CDR3 bases are TGTGCCAGCAGTTTAACCGGGGAAGAGACCCAGTACTTC.

For the CDR3, the DNA is TGTGCCAGCTCCCACGGACAGGGGCACGAGACCCAGTACTTC. It specifies CASSHGQGHETQYF. J is TRBJ2-5 and V is TRBV18, with TRBD1 matching over 9 bases. After removal of 6 bases from V and 5 bases from J, the junction contained 7 bases not matched to a gene. This CDR3 region has 14 residues. From germline, CDR1 is KGHSH and CDR2 LQKENI.

The chain employs TRBV28 and TRBJ2-7; no clear D. V lost 4 bases and J 4 bases, leaving 14 bases between the germline ends. CDR3 length: 14 residues. The V gene's germline CDR1 is MDHEN and CDR2 SYDVKM. The CDR3 sequence is CASSSGFLYYEQYF. CDR3 nucleotide sequence: TGTGCCAGCAGTTCCGGGTTTTTGTATTACGAGCAGTACTTC.

The chain carries TRBV5-1 and TRBJ2-7; D remains unclear. Germline V CDR1 and CDR2: SGHRS, YFSETQ. V lost 0 bases, J lost 6 bases, and 7 bases lay in between. The CDR3 totals 12 residues. For the CDR3, the DNA is TGCGCCAGCAGCTTGGTAGGGTCCGAGCAGTACTTC. This encodes CASSLVGSEQYF.

This sequence joins TRBV24-1 and TRBJ2-1; D remains unclear. V lost 2 bases and J 2 bases, leaving 0 bases between the germline ends. Germline V gene lookup returns CDR1 KGHDR and CDR2 SFDVKD. The CDR3 runs to 12 residues. This chain's CDR3 is CATSDSYNEQFF. CDR3 nucleotides: TGTGCCACCAGTGATTCCTACAATGAGCAGTTCTTC.

This clone was seen once. The rearrangement links TRBV3-1 (or the pseudogene TRBV3-2) to TRBJ2-5; D may correspond to TRBD1 or TRBD2 (7 bases each). With 0 bases removed from V and 4 bases from J, the gap between germline ends came to 15 bases. This CDR3 region has 16 residues. Germline CDR1 and CDR2: LGHDT and YNNKEL (reference sequence). The chain's CDR3 is CASSQETGRGRETQYF. DNA for the CDR3: TGTGCCAGCAGCCAAGAAACGGGGAGGGGGCGAGAGACCCAGTACTTC.

This clone showed up just once. This chain joins TRBV20-1 and TRBJ2-2, with D perhaps given as TRBD1 or TRBD2 (6 bases each). The V end was cut by 3 bases, the J end by 6 bases, with 17 bases between. CDR1 and CDR2 from the germline V gene are DFQATT and SNEGSKA (reference sequence). The CDR3 extends over 15 amino acids. CDR3 in DNA: TGCAGTGCTAGTTTGGATGGGGGGCCTCCCGGGGAGCTGTTTTTT. Its protein is CSASLDGGPPGELFF.

The J gene is TRBJ2-1, the V gene TRBV2; possible D gene TRBD1, 5 bases. V dropped 1 base and J dropped 10 bases, with 17 bases sitting between them. CDR1 SNHLY and CDR2 FYNNEI come from the germline V gene. CDR3 length equals 15 residues. CDR3 bases: TGTGCCAGCAGTGAAGGGGCGCTAGGGGCAATGGAGCAGTTCTTC. This codes for CASSEGALGAMEQFF.

The V call is TRBV4-2, the J call TRBJ2-3; D perhaps matches TRBD1 (7 bases). This CDR3 comprises 15 residues. Trimming removed 3 bases at V and 5 bases at J, with 15 bases between. The V gene's germline CDR1 is LGHNA and CDR2 YNFKEQ. CDR3 DNA: TGTGCCAGCAGCCAGGAGGGACAGTCACTAGATACGCAGTATTTT. Translated, it gives CASSQEGQSLDTQYF.

The rearrangement uses TRBV10-3 and TRBJ2-3; 10 bases are a match to TRBD1. CDR1 and CDR2 from the germline V gene are ENHRY and SYGVKD. Germline trimming cut 9 bases from V and 4 bases from J; bases unmatched to any gene: 10. This CDR3 comprises 15 residues. The CDR3 bases are TGTGCCATTCTCTCGACAGGGGGCGTCGCAGATACGCAGTATTTT. Its translation is CAILSTGGVADTQYF.

The rearrangement links TRBV27 to TRBJ2-1, with D unresolved. Deletions cut 9 bases from V and 8 bases from J, with 11 bases between. This CDR3 comprises 11 residues. Germline-derived CDR1 and CDR2 are MNHEY and SMNVEV (reference sequence). The CDR3 DNA follows: TGTGCCAGATGTAGTCGAGATGAGCAGTTCTTC. It is translated as CARCSRDEQFF.

This chain connects TRBV21-1 to TRBJ2-3; the listed D gene, TRBD2, was not tested against the DNA. TRBV21-1 is a pseudogene. The length of the CDR3 is 17 residues. CDR3 sequence: CASHYYRLGRCTDTQYF. The CDR3 bases are TGTGCCAGCCACTACTACCGACTAGGCAGATGCACAGATACGCAGTATTTT.

This chain uses TRBV6-6 with TRBJ2-1; tentatively, D is TRBD1 or TRBD2 (5 bases each). The V end lost 3 bases, the J end lost 4 bases, and 13 bases lay between the germline ends. Per the germline V gene, CDR1 is MNHNY and CDR2 is SVGAGI (reference sequence). This CDR3 is built from 15 residues. In nucleotides, the CDR3 is TGTGCCAGCAGTTATCCGCAGGGAGCTTACAATGAGCAGTTCTTC. This sequence encodes CASSYPQGAYNEQFF.

The chain links TRBV6-2 or TRBV6-3 to TRBJ2-3; 12 nucleotides line up with TRBD2. Losses at the gene ends were 4 bases for V and 3 bases for J; bases not matched to a gene: 5. Looked up from germline, CDR1 is MNHEY and CDR2 is SVGEGT. This CDR3 region has 16 residues. In DNA form, the CDR3 reads TGTGCCAGCAGTTTCGGGACTAGCGGGCTGACAGATACGCAGTATTTT. As protein: CASSFGTSGLTDTQYF.

V and J are TRBV15 and TRBJ1-3; the D gene is possibly TRBD1 (5 bases). Deletions cut 3 bases from V and 2 bases from J, with 17 bases between. The CDR3 is 17 residues long. Germline CDR1 is LNHNV and CDR2 is YYDKDF (reference sequence). This chain's CDR3 is CATSSGYGAGAGNTIYF. The CDR3 DNA follows: TGTGCCACCAGCAGTGGGTATGGGGCCGGGGCTGGAAACACCATATATTTT.

The chain employs TRBV10-3 and TRBJ2-1, with unresolved D. CDR1 is ENHRY and CDR2 is SYGVKD in the germline V gene. V was shortened by 6 bases and J by 6 bases, with 12 bases between the two germline ends. CDR3 length equals 13 residues. This CDR3 reads CAIRSSKINEQFF. In nucleotides, the CDR3 is TGTGCCATCAGATCCTCTAAAATCAATGAGCAGTTCTTC.

The J gene is TRBJ2-7, the V gene TRBV5-1; unclear D gene. Per the germline V gene, CDR1 is SGHRS and CDR2 is YFSETQ. The CDR3 runs to 13 residues. V was clipped by 0 bases and J by 2 bases, with 6 bases between them. CDR3: CASSLGRPYEQYF. CDR3 sequence (DNA): TGCGCCAGCAGCTTGGGACGACCCTACGAGCAGTACTTC.

The CDR3 sequence is CASSWGQGHEKLFF. CDR3 DNA: TGCGCCAGCAGCTGGGGACAGGGTCATGAAAAACTGTTTTTT. The rearrangement links TRBV5-1 to TRBJ1-4, with TRBD1 identical over 9 bases. The germline V gene encodes CDR1 SGHRS and CDR2 YFSETQ. Trimming removed 3 bases from V and 6 bases from J; junction bases left unmatched: 3. The CDR3 length is 14 residues.

Comments on this clone: The sample holds other DNA sequences that translate to the same CDR3. The gene calls are TRBV6-5 and TRBJ2-7; the D is unclear. The V end was cut by 5 bases, the J end by 3 bases, with 8 bases between. Germline V CDR1 and CDR2: MNHEY, SVGAGI. The CDR3 covers 12 residues. The CDR3 sequence: CASSRTGYEQYF. In DNA, the CDR3 is TGTGCCAGCAGTAGGACGGGCTACGAGCAGTACTTC.